This record looks at one TCR beta chain sequence and its context. Seattle's cohort entered during active infection and was followed longitudinally. The entry originates in a study of blood T cell repertoires in COVID-19. Study summary: The samples span acute and convalescent COVID-19 from the United States, Italy and Spain.

Sequenced by immunoSEQ multiplex PCR; TCRdb stores in-frame clones only, minus some. The sample includes under 300,000 clones, roughly 90% of them seen just once. The V gene's germline CDR1 is LNHNV and CDR2 YYDKDF (reference sequence). V lost 6 bases and J 7 bases, leaving 13 bases between the germline ends. The CDR3 loop spans 13 amino acids. Input material: peripheral blood. The TCR sequence derives from a woman in her seventies with COVID-19, enrolled during active disease. V gene TRBV15 combines with J gene TRBJ1-5, with D perhaps TRBD1 (6 bases). The CDR3 reads CATSLNRVQPQHF. In nucleotides, the CDR3 is TGTGCCACCAGTCTGAACAGGGTGCAGCCCCAGCATTTT.